Below, 17 T cell receptor beta chains from the same sample are listed, as sequenced in a study of response to subunit inactivated influenza vaccine. One entry per CDR3 protein results from TCRdb running MiXCR on the RT-PCR reads. Of more than 450,000 distinct CDR3 sequences listed, about 11% are singletons. This sample also belongs to another study, concerning T cells expressing NK-cell markers. As that study records: cDNA encoding TCR beta was synthesized via 5'RACE template switching incorporating UMIs.

The sequencing used PBMCs from blood, collected on the day of vaccination. The receptors come from a man aged 50-59 years who received an inactivated influenza vaccine.

The chain joins TRBV12-3 or TRBV12-4 to TRBJ2-1; D possibly uses TRBD1 or TRBD2 (5 bases each). This CDR3 has 12 amino acids. Deletions cut 6 bases from V and 10 bases from J, with 13 bases between. The chain's CDR3 is CASRMGVGEQFF. CDR3 nucleotide sequence: TGTGCCAGCAGAATGGGGGTCGGGGAGCAGTTCTTC.

The chain is built from TRBV14 and TRBJ2-1, with TRBD2 matching 8 bases. CDR3 length equals 17 residues. In germline, CDR1 is SGHDN, CDR2 FVKESK. Losses at the gene ends were 0 bases for V and 7 bases for J; bases not matched to a gene: 11. CDR3 protein: CASSQDRGRGVPNEQFF. As DNA, the CDR3 is TGTGCCAGCAGCCAAGATCGAGGGCGGGGGGTCCCGAATGAGCAGTTCTTC. Supplemented by reference TRBV14 and TRBJ2-1, the full variable domain reads EAGVTQFPSHSVIEKGQTVTLRCDPISGHDNLYWYRRVMGKEIKFLLHFVKESKQDESGMPNNRFLAERTGGTYSTLKVQPAELEDSGVYFCASSQDRGRGVPNEQFFGPGTRLTVL.

This clonotype turned up a few times. The chain employs TRBV5-1 and TRBJ1-2; D might be TRBD1 (6 bases). Germline V gives CDR1 SGHRS, CDR2 YFSETQ. The CDR3 is 14 amino acids. V shed 0 bases and J shed 8 bases, with 14 bases lying between them. Here the CDR3 DNA reads TGCGCCAGCAGCTTGGACGGGGGCTTTATAGGCTACACCTTC. Its translation: CASSLDGGFIGYTF.

The J gene is TRBJ1-2, the V gene TRBV24-1; D gene ambiguous. Trimming removed 4 bases from V and 5 bases from J, with 13 bases in between. The V gene's germline CDR1 is KGHDR and CDR2 SFDVKD. This CDR3 spans 14 amino acids. The DNA for the CDR3 is TGTGCCACCAGTGACACTTCCCGCGGATATGGCTACACCTTC. Its translation is CATSDTSRGYGYTF.

V and J are TRBV9 and TRBJ2-5, with D perhaps being TRBD1 or TRBD2 (5 bases each). In germline, CDR1 is SGDLS, CDR2 YYNGEE. This CDR3 comprises 14 residues. Deletions cut 0 bases from V and 2 bases from J, with 8 bases between. Written as DNA, the CDR3 is TGTGCCAGCAGCGTAGAGGGACGACAAGAGACCCAGTACTTC. This translates into CASSVEGRQETQYF. Using reference TRBV9 and TRBJ2-5 for the parts outside the CDR3, the full variable domain is DSGVTQTPKHLITATGQRVTLRCSPRSGDLSVYWYQQSLDQGLQFLIQYYNGEERAKGNILERFSAQQFPDLHSELNLSSLELGDSALYFCASSVEGRQETQYFGPGTRLLVL.

With regard to this clonotype: The germline gene is not matched at one end of the junction; a read error may be the cause. The chain is built from TRBV2 and TRBJ1-5; D unclear. The CDR3 runs to 14 residues. Germline CDR1 and CDR2: SNHLY and FYNNEI. CDR3 loop: CASSGRRANRPQHF. Written as DNA, the CDR3 is TGTGCCAGCAGCGGGAGGCGGGCAAATCGGCCCCAGCATTTT.

The CDR3 coding sequence is TGTGCCAGCAGTGGGGGTAGAGGCAATCAGCCCCAGCATTTT. Protein product: CASSGGRGNQPQHF. The chain is built from TRBV28 and TRBJ1-5, with D possibly being TRBD1 (5 bases). The CDR3 covers 14 residues. The V gene's germline CDR1 is MDHEN and CDR2 SYDVKM. V was cut by 5 bases and J by 2 bases, with 10 bases left in between.

The chain couples TRBV19 to TRBJ2-7, with 7 bases that match TRBD1. J lost 2 bases, V lost 5 bases, and 9 bases had no gene match. CDR1 and CDR2 from the germline V gene are LNHDA and SQIVND (reference sequence). This CDR3 is built from 15 residues. CDR3 coding DNA: TGTGCCAGTAGTGGCCGGTGGGACAGAGCCTACGAGCAGTACTTC. The encoded protein is CASSGRWDRAYEQYF.

The chain recombines TRBV4-1 with TRBJ2-5, with 10 bases that match TRBD2. V dropped 1 base and J dropped 2; count of bases not matched to a gene: 7. Germline CDR1 reads MGHRA; CDR2 reads YSYEKL. The CDR3 loop spans 17 amino acids. CDR3 DNA sequence: TGCGCCAGCAGCCAAGTTTCACTAGCGGGACCGCAAGAGACCCAGTACTTC. Protein: CASSQVSLAGPQETQYF.

The table lists this clonotype with a few counts. V is TRBV9 and J is TRBJ1-3; 8 bases map to TRBD1. After removal of 4 bases from V and 4 bases from J, the junction contained 16 bases not matched to a gene. Germline V gene data show CDR1 as SGDLS and CDR2 as YYNGEE. The CDR3 consists of 18 residues. The CDR3 spells CASSPFIGQGASGNTIYF. CDR3 nucleotides: TGTGCCAGCAGCCCCTTTATCGGGCAGGGGGCTTCCGGAAACACCATATATTTT.

V gene TRBV9 combines with J gene TRBJ1-5, with 8 positions matching TRBD1. CDR3 length: 15 residues. After removal of 4 bases from V and 4 bases from J, the junction contained 7 bases not matched to a gene. CDR1 SGDLS and CDR2 YYNGEE come from the germline V gene. For the CDR3, the DNA is TGTGCCAGCAGCCCTAGGACAGGGTTTAATCAGCCCCAGCATTTT. Its protein is CASSPRTGFNQPQHF. The whole variable domain, remainder taken from reference TRBV9 and TRBJ1-5, is DSGVTQTPKHLITATGQRVTLRCSPRSGDLSVYWYQQSLDQGLQFLIQYYNGEERAKGNILERFSAQQFPDLHSELNLSSLELGDSALYFCASSPRTGFNQPQHFGDGTRLSIL.

This clonotype has more than one count but fewer than ten. The genes are TRBV2 and TRBJ1-5; maybe TRBD1 (6 bases). Germline assignment: CDR1 SNHLY and CDR2 FYNNEI. The ends were cut back, 6 bases at V and 7 bases at J, with 10 bases in the middle. CDR3 length: 12 amino acids. CDR3 amino acids: CASRTTGQPQHF. CDR3 nucleotides: TGTGCCAGCAGGACAACAGGGCAGCCCCAGCATTTT.

There are many counts of this clonotype. This chain connects TRBV7-2 to TRBJ2-5, with 7 bases aligning to TRBD2. Germline lookup yields CDR1 SGHTA and CDR2 FQGNSA. V lost 1 base and J lost 2; bases outside the gene matches: 4. The CDR3 spans 15 residues. CDR3 DNA sequence: TGTGCCAGCAGCTTAGTAGCGGGCACACAAGAGACCCAGTACTTC. Amino acid sequence: CASSLVAGTQETQYF.

The rearrangement uses TRBV4-1 and TRBJ2-1, with D tentatively TRBD1 or TRBD2 (5 bases each). Trimming removed 3 bases at V and 4 bases at J, with 13 bases between. The CDR3 is 15 amino acids. Germline assignment: CDR1 MGHRA and CDR2 YSYEKL. CDR3 nucleotide sequence: TGCGCCAGCAGCCATCCGGGACCAGTGTACAATGAGCAGTTCTTC. Translated: CASSHPGPVYNEQFF.

The chain recombines TRBV5-1 with TRBJ1-2, with 9 bases aligning to TRBD1. CDR3 length: 18 amino acids. V shed 4 bases, J shed 7 bases, and the junction held 20 bases outside the gene matches. CDR1 SGHRS and CDR2 YFSETQ come from the germline V gene. CDR3 region: CASSRSLGQGSRDGGYTF. The CDR3 DNA reads as TGCGCCAGCAGCCGCAGTTTAGGACAGGGGAGTCGTGACGGTGGCTACACCTTC.

This clonotype turned up a few times. The chain joins TRBV20-1 to TRBJ2-5; D might be TRBD1 or TRBD2, each matching 6 bases. V was shortened by 6 bases and J by 4 bases, with 15 bases between the two germline ends. CDR1 DFQATT and CDR2 SNEGSKA come from the germline V gene (reference sequence). This CDR3 is built from 13 residues. The CDR3 sequence: CSAGGGRAETQYF. In nucleotides, the CDR3 is TGCAGTGCCGGTGGGGGGCGGGCAGAGACCCAGTACTTC.

This clonotype was seen a few times. The chain uses TRBV10-3 and TRBJ2-6; no definite D call. In germline, CDR1 is ENHRY, CDR2 SYGVKD. V gave up 7 bases and J gave up 0 bases, with 7 bases separating them. This CDR3 has 14 residues. CDR3 protein: CAIKNDSGANVLTF. CDR3 sequence (DNA): TGTGCCATCAAAAATGACTCTGGGGCCAACGTCCTGACTTTC.